This T cell receptor (beta chain) was recorded in a study of T cells in tuberculosis (dated by TCRdb to 2016 to 2018). With respect to the entire study: The study combined CD1B tetramers and high-throughput TCR immunosequencing to characterize T cells specific for the mycobacterial lipid antigen glucose monomycolate (GMM). With approximately ten people per group, a South African clinical cohort compared IGRA-negative adolescents, IGRA-positive adolescents with latent tuberculosis, and adults with active tuberculosis. The full study reports these points: Clinical samples were selected based on which cryopreserved specimens were available, and the active tuberculosis cases were adults whereas the controls were adolescents. The smaller NN-distances in active tuberculosis patients were driven in part by shorter CDR3-alpha lengths, while the difference seen for TCR-beta was not statistically significant. With the diverse GMM-specific repertoire as input, a classifier achieved 85% to 90% accuracy (AUROC about 0.9), whereas GEM motif frequencies as input gave approximately 74% accuracy. Smaller mean NN-distances to GMM-specific TCRs were observed in active tuberculosis TCR-alpha repertoires than in IGRA-negative controls, suggesting clonal expansion of GMM-specific TCRs.

At study entry, a tuberculin skin test and the QuantiFERON-TB GOLD In-Tube IGRA were used to screen adolescents for latent tuberculosis infection. Immunosequencing of unsorted cryopreserved PBMC covered, on average, around 100,000 T cells per clinical donor. Eleven high schools in the Worcester region of the Western Cape, South Africa, served as enrollment sites for adolescents aged 12 to 18 years. Some 10 adolescents infected with M. tuberculosis and ten uninfected adolescents were chosen and matched for age and sex. PBMC from adolescents were isolated by density centrifugation from freshly drawn heparinized blood and were then cryopreserved. Turning to this clone: Its antigen target is currently unknown. One base away there is no much larger clone; base qualities are not given.

The immunoSEQ multiplex PCR assay was used to generate TCR libraries, with TCR-beta and/or TCR-alpha/delta assays applied to each sample. Amplified TCR libraries were sequenced on the Illumina high-throughput platform. The paper's processing steps were these. Clustering and dimensionality reduction were performed using pairwise TCRdist distances among GMM-specific receptors from ex vivo sorted or in vitro expanded T cells. Each clinical repertoire was scored by mean NN-distance, the average TCRdist to the nearest 10% of tetramer-positive reference sequences. GEM TCR motif frequency was calculated as the fraction of unique TCRs that matched known GEM sequences in V/J usage and CDR3 length. Linear discriminant analysis with leave-one-out cross-validation, implemented in scikit-learn, was used to classify active tuberculosis. TCRdb provides this immuneACCESS table in a form limited to in-frame rearrangements. Some clones are lacking; in checked studies, under half of them reflect an unresolved V gene, and why the rest are absent is not known. Clone size and the V and J calls come from that table; the DNA yielded D and trimming. The sample contains 44,000 or so clones, over 90% of them found a single time. The ten biggest clones cover 6% to 8% of the sample.

The sequence derives from a donor aged 5-35 years with latent tuberculosis or without tuberculosis infection. Sample: PBMCs.

CDR3 region: CASSPGQVSLSYEQYF. The bases are TGTGCCAGCTCACCGGGACAGGTCTCCCTCTCCTACGAGCAGTACTTC. Rearrangement joined TRBV18 to TRBJ2-7; TRBD1 matches 8 bases in the middle. The V end gives up 3 bases and the J end 0 bases, leaving 7 bases in the junction not matched to a gene. From the cysteine through the phenylalanine, the CDR3 covers 16 amino acids. This entry keeps only the CDR3 DNA: 48 bases, framed from base 1. Via the germline V gene, CDR1 is KGHSH and CDR2 LQKENI.